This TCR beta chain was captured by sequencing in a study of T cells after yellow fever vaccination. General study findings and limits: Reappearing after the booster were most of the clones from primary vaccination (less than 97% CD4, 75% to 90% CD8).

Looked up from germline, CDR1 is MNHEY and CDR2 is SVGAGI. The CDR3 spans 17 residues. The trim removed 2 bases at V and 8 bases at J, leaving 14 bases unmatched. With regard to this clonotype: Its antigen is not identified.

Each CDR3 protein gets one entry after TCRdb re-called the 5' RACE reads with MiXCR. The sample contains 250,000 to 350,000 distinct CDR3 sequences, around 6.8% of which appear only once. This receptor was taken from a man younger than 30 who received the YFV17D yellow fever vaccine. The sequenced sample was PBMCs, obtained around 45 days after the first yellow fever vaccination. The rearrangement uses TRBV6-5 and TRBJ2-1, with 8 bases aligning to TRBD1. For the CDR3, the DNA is TGTGCCAGCAGTTACCCGGGGACAGGCGCCATAGGGGATGAGCAGTTCTTC. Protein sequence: CASSYPGTGAIGDEQFF.